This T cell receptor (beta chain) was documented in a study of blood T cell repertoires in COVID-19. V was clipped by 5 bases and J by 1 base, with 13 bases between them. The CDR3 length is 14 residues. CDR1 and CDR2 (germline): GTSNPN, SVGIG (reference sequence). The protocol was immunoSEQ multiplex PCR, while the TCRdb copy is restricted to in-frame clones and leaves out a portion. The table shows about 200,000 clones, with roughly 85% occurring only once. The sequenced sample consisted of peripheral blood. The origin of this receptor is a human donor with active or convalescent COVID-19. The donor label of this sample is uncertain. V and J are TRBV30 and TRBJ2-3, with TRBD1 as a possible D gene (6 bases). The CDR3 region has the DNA TGTGCCTGGGACTTTGGGGGCGGCACAGATACGCAGTATTTT. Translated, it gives CAWDFGGGTDTQYF.